This TCR beta chain was obtained from a study of T-cell reconstitution after alpha-beta-depleted transplantation in children. The CDR3 consists of 15 residues. Losses at the gene ends were 5 bases for V and 3 bases for J; bases not matched to a gene: 7. Germline-derived CDR1 and CDR2 are KGHDR and SFDVKD. Library preparation (for TCRbeta) was performed with unique molecular identifiers. TCRdb processed the PCR reads anew with MiXCR; each CDR3 protein has one entry. The sample has a few hundred thousand distinct CDR3 sequences; 15% to 20% are singletons. This clonotype was detected only a few times. V gene TRBV24-1 combines with J gene TRBJ2-3, with 7 bases identical to TRBD2. This clonotype was obtained from a boy under two years old who had a stem cell transplant for Wiskott-Aldrich syndrome, so the T cells may come from the graft donor. Sequenced material: PBMCs, mostly from graft donor cells, taken 360 days after TCRalphabeta/CD19-depleted stem cell transplant. The CDR3 region is CATSVRESRTDTQYF. The CDR3 DNA sequence: TGTGCCACCAGTGTGCGGGAGAGCAGGACAGATACGCAGTATTTT.